Here is one T cell receptor (beta chain) with its context. Its antigen is currently not known. No base qualities exist here, and no much larger clone lies one base off it. This record belongs to a study of blood T cells in healthy people across ages (dated by TCRdb to the mid-2010s). Study-wide context: In model experiments, template switching captured roughly one uniquely barcoded TCR beta cDNA molecule for every two T cells. Age-related changes in TCR beta repertoire diversity were measured in the study by deep sequencing normalized with unique cDNA molecular identifiers. The donors were divided into four age groups: young (average about 15 years), middle-aged (about 39), aged (approximately 64) and long-lived (82). To avoid experimental bias, donors of different ages were spread randomly across the sequencing lanes. Using the same blood draw, the study looked at two additional independent replicas of 1 million unique cDNA reads for two donors, one aged 18 to 30 and the other aged 80 or older. What the authors observed across the whole study: The percentage of naive T cells measured by flow cytometry correlated strongly with observed TCR beta diversity. Compared with the aged group, the long-lived group had more naive CD4+ T cells, fewer expanded clones and increased TCR diversity, a pattern suggesting age selection. Estimates of total diversity based on one million sequenced T cells were considered lower bounds and underestimates. Since profiling was done on bulk unsorted PBMCs, naive and antigen-experienced compartments could not be conclusively compared. Because donor CMV infection status was unknown, age-related changes in expanded clonotypes were potentially confounded. As age increased, observed TCR beta diversity per million T cells dropped in a roughly linear way, and a significant reduction was already evident by age about 40.

The roughly 38 donors, aged about 6 to 95 years, were systemically healthy Caucasian individuals from Russia. Each donor gave about 9.2 milliliters of peripheral blood, drawn into EDTA-treated Vacutainer tubes. Ficoll-Paque density-gradient centrifugation was used to isolate PBMCs, with at least 6.5 million per sample. Trizol reagent was used to extract total RNA from the PBMCs, yielding at least 6 micrograms per sample. For every donor, flow cytometry on a PBMC aliquot measured the percentage of naive CD45RAhigh/CD27high T cells. The method behind the library was 5' RACE. The instrument was an Illumina HiSeq 2500. The second PCR ran for about 6 to 11 cycles and used a J-beta primer mix along with a sample-barcoded 5' primer. Each TCR beta cDNA molecule received a unique molecular identifier from a template-switch 5' adaptor carrying 12 random nucleotides. Each sample yielded at least 3 million CDR3-containing paired-end reads. First-strand cDNA synthesis was performed from all RNA using the Mint cDNA synthesis kit, with priming by a TRBC-specific oligonucleotide. All cDNA was treated with uracil-DNA glycosylase and then went through a first 18-cycle PCR with the universal primers M1SS and BC2_uni_R. The study's own analysis went as follows. For normalization, 1 million high-quality reads, each with a distinct molecular identifier, were randomly selected from each sample. Instead of being binned into consensus sequences, reads with shared molecular identifiers were discarded. MiTCR, with a Q25 quality threshold and the strictest error-elimination algorithm, was used for CDR3 identification, clonotype clustering and error correction. Lower-bound total TCR beta diversity was estimated with a nonparametric unseen species model using Euler transformation. The public reads were reanalyzed by TCRdb: fastp trimming at Q25, MiXCR alignment, in-frame beta chains only. A single entry per CDR3 protein holds the most common genes and DNA from its merged rows. The V and J calls here are based on TCRdb, not the publication. Across this sample there are fewer than 1,000,000 distinct CDR3 sequences, with 46% seen only once. The ten largest clones take up less than 20% of the sample.

V is shortened by 8 bases, J by 1 base, and the region joining them spans 16 bases. The CDR3 holds 15 amino acids from the cysteine to the phenylalanine. The retained sequence is limited to the CDR3, 45 bases, with the frame set at the first base. The sequence was obtained from an elderly man in good health. The sample comprised blood. The rearrangement joined TRBV12-3 or TRBV12-4 to TRBJ2-3, and possibly TRBD1, on 7 matching bases. The nucleotides are TGTGCCAGCTCCCGACAGGGCGGGGGCACAGATACGCAGTATTTT. Protein translation: CASSRQGGGTDTQYF.